A selection of T cell receptor beta chains follows, all from one sample in a study of blood T cell repertoires in COVID-19. Using immunoSEQ multiplex PCR, the repertoire was profiled, and TCRdb retains in-frame clones only, with some absent. The sample lists fewer than 90,000 clones; about 88% were seen once. The sequencing input was peripheral blood. Receptors originate from a human donor in a cohort sampled during active COVID-19. The CDR3 runs from the conserved cysteine through the conserved F or W. The order of the fields is clone size, J gene, V gene, D gene, CDR3 DNA, CDR3 protein. The D gene is left open where the match is weak. Clone size is stated in some rows and not others, as once, few, many or a class when expanded.

clone size: NA
J gene: TRBJ2-2
V gene: TRBV24-1
D gene: NA
CDR3 DNA: TGTGCCACCAGTGCGGGGGGCGCCGCGAACACCGGGGAGCTGTTTTTT
CDR3 protein: CATSAGGAANTGELFF

clone size: NA
J gene: TRBJ2-2
V gene: TRBV10-3
D gene: TRBD2
CDR3 DNA: TGTGCCATCAGTGAGGGACTAGCGGGAGGGCCCACCGGGGAGCTGTTTTTT
CDR3 protein: CAISEGLAGGPTGELFF

clone size: NA
J gene: TRBJ2-4
V gene: TRBV6-5
D gene: TRBD2
CDR3 DNA: TGTGCCAGCAGGCCTAGCGGTAGCGGGGCCATTCAGTACTTC
CDR3 protein: CASRPSGSGAIQYF

clone size: NA
J gene: TRBJ1-1
V gene: TRBV7-8
D gene: TRBD1
CDR3 DNA: TGTGCCAGCAGCTTAGGAGCAGGGGGCACGCGATGGGGCACTGAAGCTTTCTTT
CDR3 protein: CASSLGAGGTRWGTEAFF

clone size: NA
J gene: TRBJ1-2
V gene: TRBV18
D gene: NA
CDR3 DNA: TGTGCCAGCTCACCACTTGCCGGGAGAGCAGATAACTATGGCTACACCTTC
CDR3 protein: CASSPLAGRADNYGYTF

clone size: NA
J gene: TRBJ2-3
V gene: TRBV5-1
D gene: NA
CDR3 DNA: TGCGCCAGCACCTCTGGGGGCCTTGGGGATACGCAGTATTTT
CDR3 protein: CASTSGGLGDTQYF

clone size: NA
J gene: TRBJ1-3
V gene: TRBV11-2
D gene: NA
CDR3 DNA: TGTGCCAGCAGCTCACCCCGGGGCTCTGGAAACACCATATATTTT
CDR3 protein: CASSSPRGSGNTIYF

clone size: NA
J gene: TRBJ2-3
V gene: TRBV27
D gene: TRBD2
CDR3 DNA: TGTGCCAGCAGTTCGGGACTGGGGAGGGGCACAGATACGCAGTATTTT
CDR3 protein: CASSSGLGRGTDTQYF

clone size: NA
J gene: TRBJ2-5
V gene: TRBV2
D gene: NA
CDR3 DNA: TGTGCCAGCAGTGAAGGTGACAGGATCGGCCAACAAGAGACCCAGTACTTC
CDR3 protein: CASSEGDRIGQQETQYF

clone size: NA
J gene: TRBJ2-1
V gene: TRBV21-1
D gene: NA
CDR3 DNA: TGTGCCAGCAGCAAAAGGGAGAACGCCCACAATGAGCAGTTCTTC
CDR3 protein: CASSKRENAHNEQFF

clone size: NA
J gene: TRBJ2-5
V gene: TRBV15
D gene: NA
CDR3 DNA: TGTGCCACCAGCAGAGAGGCAGCGGCGGAGACCCAGTACTTC
CDR3 protein: CATSREAAAETQYF

clone size: NA
J gene: TRBJ2-5
V gene: TRBV27
D gene: TRBD2
CDR3 DNA: TGTGCCAGCAGTTTATCGGGACTAGCGGGAGAGGATGAGACCCAGTACTTC
CDR3 protein: CASSLSGLAGEDETQYF

clone size: once
J gene: TRBJ1-1
V gene: TRBV21-1
D gene: NA
CDR3 DNA: TGTGCCAGCAGCAAGGACAGGGCGGGTCGGGGGATGAACACTGAAGCTTTCTTT
CDR3 protein: CASSKDRAGRGMNTEAFF

clone size: NA
J gene: TRBJ2-3
V gene: TRBV9
D gene: TRBD2
CDR3 DNA: TGTGCCAGCAGCGCCGGGGGACTAGCGGCAGATACGCAGTATTTT
CDR3 protein: CASSAGGLAADTQYF

clone size: NA
J gene: TRBJ2-5
V gene: TRBV20-1
D gene: TRBD2
CDR3 DNA: TGCAGTGCTAGTTTGGCGGGAGGGATCTTCGAGACCCAGTACTTC
CDR3 protein: CSASLAGGIFETQYF

clone size: NA
J gene: TRBJ2-5
V gene: TRBV24-1
D gene: NA
CDR3 DNA: TGTGCCACCAGTGATTTTGGCCGCGGGGAGACCCAGTACTTC
CDR3 protein: CATSDFGRGETQYF

clone size: NA
J gene: TRBJ2-2
V gene: TRBV3-1/TRBV3-2
D gene: TRBD1
CDR3 DNA: TGTGCCAGCAGCCCCCAGACAGGGTACACCGGGGAGCTGTTTTTT
CDR3 protein: CASSPQTGYTGELFF

clone size: NA
J gene: TRBJ2-5
V gene: TRBV24-1
D gene: TRBD1
CDR3 DNA: TGTGCCACCAGTGATTTAGGTTCGGGGCAGGGGGCTGAGACCCAGTACTTC
CDR3 protein: CATSDLGSGQGAETQYF

clone size: NA
J gene: TRBJ1-2
V gene: TRBV24-1
D gene: NA
CDR3 DNA: TGTGCCACCAGCGATAGGTCGCCCGGGGTCTATGGCTACACCTTC
CDR3 protein: CATSDRSPGVYGYTF

clone size: NA
J gene: TRBJ1-5
V gene: TRBV6-2/TRBV6-3
D gene: NA
CDR3 DNA: TGTGCCAGCAGTTACAGTGCGGTTCAGCCCCAGCATTTT
CDR3 protein: CASSYSAVQPQHF

clone size: NA
J gene: TRBJ1-5
V gene: TRBV11-3
D gene: NA
CDR3 DNA: TGTGCCAGCAGCGCCAACGCCATCGCGACCCAGCATTTT
CDR3 protein: CASSANAIATQHF

clone size: NA
J gene: TRBJ2-2
V gene: TRBV10-3
D gene: TRBD2
CDR3 DNA: TGTGCCATCAGTGAGAGGCTAGCGGGGGTGAACACCGGGGAGCTGTTTTTT
CDR3 protein: CAISERLAGVNTGELFF

clone size: NA
J gene: TRBJ1-4
V gene: TRBV6-5
D gene: TRBD1
CDR3 DNA: TGTGCCAGCAGGGACAGGGGGAGATTTAATGAAAAACTGTTTTTT
CDR3 protein: CASRDRGRFNEKLFF

clone size: NA
J gene: TRBJ2-5
V gene: TRBV5-4
D gene: TRBD1
CDR3 DNA: TGTGCCAGCAGCCCCGGGACAGGGGGATTTGAGACCCAGTACTTC
CDR3 protein: CASSPGTGGFETQYF

clone size: NA
J gene: TRBJ2-7
V gene: TRBV7-9
D gene: NA
CDR3 DNA: TGTGCCAGCAGCTTAGTGGGCCAATTCTACGAGCAGTACTTC
CDR3 protein: CASSLVGQFYEQYF

clone size: NA
J gene: TRBJ2-1
V gene: TRBV3-1/TRBV3-2
D gene: TRBD2
CDR3 DNA: TGTGCCAGCAGCCGAGCCGGGACTAGCTACCATGAGCAGTTCTTC
CDR3 protein: CASSRAGTSYHEQFF

clone size: NA
J gene: TRBJ1-2
V gene: TRBV9
D gene: NA
CDR3 DNA: TGTGCCAGCAGCGTAGGACAGAACTATGGCTACACCTTC
CDR3 protein: CASSVGQNYGYTF

clone size: few
J gene: TRBJ2-5
V gene: TRBV15
D gene: TRBD1
CDR3 DNA: TGTGCCACCAGCAGGGGACAGGCGCAAGAGACCCAGTACTTC
CDR3 protein: CATSRGQAQETQYF

clone size: once
J gene: TRBJ1-4
V gene: TRBV19
D gene: NA
CDR3 DNA: TGTGCCAGTAGTACTACAGGCAGGGCCAATCCAACTAATGAAAAACTGTTTTTT
CDR3 protein: CASSTTGRANPTNEKLFF

clone size: NA
J gene: TRBJ2-1
V gene: TRBV6-6
D gene: NA
CDR3 DNA: TGTGCCAGCAGCCGATCTCAAACCCAGGGTCTCCACAATGAGCAGTTCTTC
CDR3 protein: CASSRSQTQGLHNEQFF

clone size: NA
J gene: TRBJ2-7
V gene: TRBV6-6
D gene: TRBD2
CDR3 DNA: TGTGCCAGCACGGCGGGAGGGCAGTACGAGCAGTACTTC
CDR3 protein: CASTAGGQYEQYF

clone size: once
J gene: TRBJ1-3
V gene: TRBV27
D gene: NA
CDR3 DNA: TGTGCCAGCAGTTCCGGGACGGGGGTCCTGCGGGGAAACACCATATATTTT
CDR3 protein: CASSSGTGVLRGNTIYF

clone size: NA
J gene: TRBJ1-1
V gene: TRBV7-9
D gene: TRBD1
CDR3 DNA: TGTGCCAGCAGCTTAGGCGACAGGGGAAGGGGGACTGAAGCTTTCTTT
CDR3 protein: CASSLGDRGRGTEAFF

clone size: NA
J gene: TRBJ2-4
V gene: TRBV9
D gene: TRBD2
CDR3 DNA: TGTGCCAGCAGCGTAGCAGCGGGACTAGCCAAAAACATTCAGTACTTC
CDR3 protein: CASSVAAGLAKNIQYF

clone size: NA
J gene: TRBJ2-5
V gene: TRBV7-9
D gene: NA
CDR3 DNA: TGTGCCAGCAGCTTGGTCGGGGGGCTATTCGGAGAGACCCAGTACTTC
CDR3 protein: CASSLVGGLFGETQYF

clone size: few
J gene: TRBJ1-4
V gene: TRBV21-1
D gene: NA
CDR3 DNA: TGTGCCAGCAGCAAACGACGGGGGAGGTTGGCGACTAATGAAAAACTGTTTTTT
CDR3 protein: CASSKRRGRLATNEKLFF

clone size: NA
J gene: TRBJ1-3
V gene: TRBV6-5
D gene: NA
CDR3 DNA: TGTGCCAGCAGCCCAAACAGGGCGGAAGGAAACACCATATATTTT
CDR3 protein: CASSPNRAEGNTIYF

clone size: NA
J gene: TRBJ1-2
V gene: TRBV6-4
D gene: NA
CDR3 DNA: TGTGCCAGCAGCCAGGGGACGGAACCGACTGGCTACACCTTC
CDR3 protein: CASSQGTEPTGYTF

clone size: NA
J gene: TRBJ2-3
V gene: TRBV7-2
D gene: NA
CDR3 DNA: TGTGCCAGCAGCTTAGCTTCCCAATTAGATACGCAGTATTTT
CDR3 protein: CASSLASQLDTQYF

clone size: NA
J gene: TRBJ1-2
V gene: TRBV19
D gene: TRBD1
CDR3 DNA: TGTGCCAGTAGTATAATAAGAGGGGGCGACTATGGCTACACCTTC
CDR3 protein: CASSIIRGGDYGYTF

clone size: few
J gene: TRBJ1-4
V gene: TRBV19
D gene: TRBD1
CDR3 DNA: TGTGCCAGCCTCGGACAGGGTTTGGAAAAACTGTTTTTT
CDR3 protein: CASLGQGLEKLFF

clone size: NA
J gene: TRBJ1-3
V gene: TRBV6-5
D gene: NA
CDR3 DNA: TGTGCCAGCACCGAGAGCTCTGGAAACACCATATATTTT
CDR3 protein: CASTESSGNTIYF

clone size: NA
J gene: TRBJ2-1
V gene: TRBV7-3
D gene: TRBD2
CDR3 DNA: TGTGCCAGCAGCCCGGGACTAGCCACACTTTACAATGAGCAGTTCTTC
CDR3 protein: CASSPGLATLYNEQFF

clone size: NA
J gene: TRBJ2-5
V gene: TRBV18
D gene: NA
CDR3 DNA: TGTGCCAGCTCACTAACACAGGGAACCCTACAAGAGACCCAGTACTTC
CDR3 protein: CASSLTQGTLQETQYF

clone size: NA
J gene: TRBJ2-1
V gene: TRBV30
D gene: NA
CDR3 DNA: TGTGCCTGGAGTGTACGACTAGAAACCAATGAGCAGTTCTTC
CDR3 protein: CAWSVRLETNEQFF

clone size: NA
J gene: TRBJ1-6
V gene: TRBV19
D gene: NA
CDR3 DNA: TGTGCCAGCGCCGAGGCCACGGGGGGTTCACCTCTCCACTTT
CDR3 protein: CASAEATGGSPLHF